This T cell receptor (beta chain) comes out of a study of T cells after yellow fever vaccination. V lost 3 bases and J 2 bases, leaving 5 bases between the germline ends. This CDR3 has 13 amino acids. Germline-derived CDR1 and CDR2 are SGDLS and YYNGEE. TCRdb used MiXCR to reprocess the 5' RACE reads, holding one entry per CDR3 protein. The table lists a few hundred thousand distinct CDR3 sequences, approximately 4% of them singletons. The sequence was collected from a man younger than 35 who received the YFV17D yellow fever vaccine. The source material was PBMCs, sampled 5 days after the yellow fever booster vaccination. V usage is TRBV9 and J usage is TRBJ2-2; no clear D. The chain's CDR3 is CASSDTNTGELFF. DNA of the CDR3: TGTGCCAGCAGCGATACCAACACCGGGGAGCTGTTTTTT.